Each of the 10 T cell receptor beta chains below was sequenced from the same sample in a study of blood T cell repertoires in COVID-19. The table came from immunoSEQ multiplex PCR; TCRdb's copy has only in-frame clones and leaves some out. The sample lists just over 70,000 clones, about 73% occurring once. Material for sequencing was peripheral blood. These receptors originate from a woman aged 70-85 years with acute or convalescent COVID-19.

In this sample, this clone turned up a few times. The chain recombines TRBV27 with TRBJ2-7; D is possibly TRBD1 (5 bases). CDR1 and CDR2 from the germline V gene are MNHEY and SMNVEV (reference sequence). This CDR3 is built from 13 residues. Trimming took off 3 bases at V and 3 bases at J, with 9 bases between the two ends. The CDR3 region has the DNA TGTGCCAGCAGTTTGCAGGGTATCTACGAGCAGTACTTC. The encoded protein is CASSLQGIYEQYF.

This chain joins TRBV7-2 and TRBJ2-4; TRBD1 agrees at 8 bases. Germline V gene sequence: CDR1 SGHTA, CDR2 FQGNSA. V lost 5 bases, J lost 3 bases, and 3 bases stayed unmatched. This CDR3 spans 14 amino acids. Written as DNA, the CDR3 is TGTGCCAGCAGCCCACAGGGGGGCAAAAACATTCAGTACTTC. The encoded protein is CASSPQGGKNIQYF.

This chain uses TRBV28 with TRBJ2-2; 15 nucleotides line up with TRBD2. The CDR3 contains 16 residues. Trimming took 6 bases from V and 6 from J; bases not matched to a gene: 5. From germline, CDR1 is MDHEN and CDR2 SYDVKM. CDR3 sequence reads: CASSQGLAGGAGELFF. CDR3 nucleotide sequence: TGTGCCAGCAGCCAGGGACTAGCGGGAGGAGCCGGGGAGCTGTTTTTT. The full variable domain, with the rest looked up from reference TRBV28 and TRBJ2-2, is DVKVTQSSRYLVKRTGEKVFLECVQDMDHENMFWYRQDPGLGLRLIYFSYDVKMKEKGDIPEGYSVSREKKERFSLILESASTNQTSMYLCASSQGLAGGAGELFFGEGSRLTVL.

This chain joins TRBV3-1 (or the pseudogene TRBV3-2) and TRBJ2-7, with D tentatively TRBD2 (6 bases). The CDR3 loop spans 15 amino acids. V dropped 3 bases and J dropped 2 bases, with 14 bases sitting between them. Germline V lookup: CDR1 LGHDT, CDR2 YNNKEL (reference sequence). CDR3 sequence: CASSQGGGTPYEQYF. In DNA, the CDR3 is TGTGCCAGCAGCCAGGGTGGCGGGACCCCCTACGAGCAGTACTTC.

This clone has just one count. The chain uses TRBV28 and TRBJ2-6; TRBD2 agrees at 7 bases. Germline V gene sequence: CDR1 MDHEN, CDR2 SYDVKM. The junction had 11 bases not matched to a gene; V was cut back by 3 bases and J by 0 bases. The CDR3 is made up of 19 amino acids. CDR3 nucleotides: TGTGCCAGCAGTTTCGATGGGACTAAGAAAAGCTCTGGGGCCAACGTCCTGACTTTC. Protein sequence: CASSFDGTKKSSGANVLTF.

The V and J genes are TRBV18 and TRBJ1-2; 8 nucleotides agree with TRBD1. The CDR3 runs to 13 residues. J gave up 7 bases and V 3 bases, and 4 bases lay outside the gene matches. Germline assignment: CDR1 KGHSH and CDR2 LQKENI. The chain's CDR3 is CASSPATGGGYTF. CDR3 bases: TGTGCCAGCTCACCTGCTACAGGGGGTGGCTACACCTTC.

CDR3: CASSTLQGSYGYTF. In DNA form, the CDR3 reads TGTGCCAGCAGCACCTTACAGGGGTCCTATGGCTACACCTTC. The genes are TRBV7-9 and TRBJ1-2; 7 bases map to TRBD1. The trim removed 5 bases at V and 4 bases at J, leaving 7 bases unmatched. CDR1 is SEHNR and CDR2 is FQNEAQ in the germline V gene (reference sequence). This CDR3 has 14 amino acids.

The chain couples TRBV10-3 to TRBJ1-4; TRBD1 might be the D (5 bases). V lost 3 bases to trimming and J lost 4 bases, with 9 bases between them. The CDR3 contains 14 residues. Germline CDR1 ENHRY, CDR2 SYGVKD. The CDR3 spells CAISETGINEKLFF. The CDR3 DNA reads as TGTGCCATCAGTGAAACAGGAATTAATGAAAAACTGTTTTTT.

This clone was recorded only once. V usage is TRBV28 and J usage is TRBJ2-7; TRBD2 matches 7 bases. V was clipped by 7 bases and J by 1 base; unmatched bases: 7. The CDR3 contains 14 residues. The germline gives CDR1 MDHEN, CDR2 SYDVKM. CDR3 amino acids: CASTPGGNSYEQYF. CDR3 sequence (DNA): TGTGCCAGCACCCCGGGGGGTAATTCCTACGAGCAGTACTTC. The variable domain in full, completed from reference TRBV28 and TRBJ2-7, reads DVKVTQSSRYLVKRTGEKVFLECVQDMDHENMFWYRQDPGLGLRLIYFSYDVKMKEKGDIPEGYSVSREKKERFSLILESASTNQTSMYLCASTPGGNSYEQYFGPGTRLTVT.

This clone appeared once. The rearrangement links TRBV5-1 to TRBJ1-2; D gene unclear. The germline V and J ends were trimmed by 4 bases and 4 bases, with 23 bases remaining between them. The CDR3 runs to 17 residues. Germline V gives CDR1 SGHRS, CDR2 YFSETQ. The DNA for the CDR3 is TGCGCCAGCAGCCAACCACTCAGACAAAGACGGCCCTATGGCTACACCTTC. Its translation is CASSQPLRQRRPYGYTF.